One and the same sample provided the 20 T cell receptor beta chains below, sequenced in a study of cytomegalovirus exposure and HLA in healthy donors. With 60 Vbeta and 13 Jbeta primers, the PCR was carried out. Sequenced by immunoSEQ multiplex PCR; TCRdb stores in-frame clones only, minus some. The repertoire includes 130,000 or so clones, about 79% of them detected once, and roughly 3% sits in the top ten. Sequenced sample: PBMCs. Source of these receptors: a woman aged 18-29 years in good health and CMV-seropositive.

The V call is TRBV9, the J call TRBJ2-3; 7 bases map to TRBD2. Germline V gene lookup returns CDR1 SGDLS and CDR2 YYNGEE. V lost 0 bases and J lost 3; bases outside the gene matches: 25. The CDR3 totals 22 residues. In DNA, the CDR3 is TGTGCCAGCAGCGTAGCCCCTTTAGCAGCGGGAAACTCCGGGGGAAGAACAGATACGCAGTATTTT. Residues: CASSVAPLAAGNSGGRTDTQYF.

The V and J genes are TRBV27 and TRBJ2-7, with D maybe TRBD1 (5 bases). Trimming took 2 bases from V and 1 from J, leaving 6 bases between them. The CDR3 spans 13 residues. CDR1 is MNHEY, CDR2 SMNVEV, per germline (reference sequence). The CDR3 is CASSLQGSYEQYF. Here the CDR3 DNA reads TGTGCCAGCAGTTTACAGGGATCCTACGAGCAGTACTTC.

V usage is TRBV14 and J usage is TRBJ2-3, with 8 nucleotides matching TRBD2. CDR3 length equals 16 residues. Looked up from germline, CDR1 is SGHDN and CDR2 is FVKESK. J was trimmed by 2 bases and V by 0 bases; bases with no gene match: 4. The CDR3 DNA is TGTGCCAGCAGCCAAGAGAACGGGGGGGCCACAGATACGCAGTATTTT. This gives the protein CASSQENGGATDTQYF.

The chain links TRBV18 to TRBJ1-2; tentative D call: TRBD1 (5 bases). Looked up from germline, CDR1 is KGHSH and CDR2 is LQKENI. V shed 1 base and J shed 2 bases, with 20 bases lying between them. The CDR3 runs to 18 residues. CDR3 sequence reads: CASSPRGSGGENNYGYTF. The CDR3 DNA reads as TGTGCCAGCTCACCACGGGGATCGGGAGGGGAAAACAACTATGGCTACACCTTC.

This chain uses TRBV27 with TRBJ2-1; TRBD2 matches at 12 bases. Germline CDR1 MNHEY, CDR2 SMNVEV (reference sequence). V lost 6 bases to trimming and J lost 9 bases; unmatched junction nucleotides: 27. The CDR3 is made up of 21 amino acids. In DNA, the CDR3 is TGTGCCAGCAGCCTACCCCCCCGGTTGCCGGCTAGCGGGGGGGTAGCGAGTGAGCAGTTCTTC. This encodes CASSLPPRLPASGGVASEQFF.

This clone was seen a handful of times. This chain joins TRBV11-2 and TRBJ2-2; no firm D call. The germline CDR1 and CDR2 sequences are SGHAT and FQNNGV. The ends were cut back, 5 bases at V and 1 base at J, with 8 bases in the middle. This CDR3 has 14 residues. The CDR3 loop is CASSPTGNTGELFF. Written as DNA, the CDR3 is TGTGCCAGCAGCCCGACGGGGAACACCGGGGAGCTGTTTTTT.

The chain employs TRBV11-2 and TRBJ1-1; 7 positions match TRBD1. V shed 1 base and J 4 bases; nucleotides not matched to a gene: 3. There are 14 residues in the CDR3. Germline CDR1 and CDR2: SGHAT and FQNNGV. The CDR3 protein is CASSLGQGVTEAFF. The DNA of the CDR3 is TGTGCCAGCAGCTTAGGACAGGGAGTCACTGAAGCTTTCTTT. Drawing the rest from reference TRBV11-2 and TRBJ1-1, the complete variable domain is EAGVAQSPRYKIIEKRQSVAFWCNPISGHATLYWYQQILGQGPKLLIQFQNNGVVDDSQLPKDRFSAERLKGVDSTLKIQPAKLEDSAVYLCASSLGQGVTEAFFGQGTRLTVV.

This rearrangement joins TRBV11-2 to TRBJ1-2; a weak D match, TRBD1 (6 bases). The CDR3 contains 11 residues. V lost 8 bases, J lost 12 bases, and 16 bases lay in between. From germline, CDR1 is SGHAT and CDR2 FQNNGV. The CDR3 here is CASGRGTLDTF. CDR3 coding DNA: TGTGCCAGCGGAAGGGGGACACTAGACACCTTC.

Concerning this clone itself: A read error may account for a junction end that differs from germline. The chain has TRBV7-9 and TRBJ1-6; 7 bases are shared with TRBD1. The CDR3 has 12 amino acids. Germline V gene sequence: CDR1 SEHNR, CDR2 FQNEAQ (reference sequence). Here the CDR3 DNA reads TGTTCCAGCAGCCAGGGGGAATCACCCCTCCACTTT. It specifies CSSSQGESPLHF.

The chain employs TRBV5-1 and TRBJ2-1, with 7 bases aligning to TRBD1. CDR3 size: 15 residues. In germline, CDR1 is SGHRS, CDR2 YFSETQ. The V gene end was trimmed by 4 bases and the J gene end by 2 bases; junction bases not matched to a gene: 6. In DNA form, the CDR3 reads TGCGCCAGCAGCCCCGGGACAGCTACCTACAATGAGCAGTTCTTC. This codes for CASSPGTATYNEQFF.

With respect to this clone: An end of the junction does not agree with germline; a read error may underlie this. The rearrangement links TRBV7-9 to TRBJ1-4; weak D call: TRBD1 (5 bases). The CDR3 length is 13 residues. Germline V CDR1 and CDR2: SEHNR, FQNEAQ (reference sequence). This chain's CDR3 is CSSREATNEKLFF. CDR3 DNA: TGTTCCAGCAGGGAGGCAACTAATGAAAAACTGTTTTTT.

This rearrangement joins TRBV29-1 to TRBJ2-7; D uncertain. Looked up from germline, CDR1 is SQVTM and CDR2 is ANQGSEA. Trimming pared 6 bases from V and 5 bases from J, leaving 17 bases between. This CDR3 spans 13 amino acids. The CDR3 sequence: CSVLLLNLDEQYF. The CDR3 DNA reads as TGCAGCGTACTTCTTCTAAACCTGGACGAGCAGTACTTC.

The rearrangement joins TRBV10-1 to TRBJ1-1; 8 positions agree with TRBD1. V was pared by 6 bases and J by 3 bases, with 3 bases of the junction left unmatched. Germline CDR1 and CDR2: WNHNN and SYGVQD (reference sequence). The CDR3 is 13 residues long. In nucleotides, the CDR3 is TGCGCCAGCAGGGACAGGGAGGACACTGAAGCTTTCTTT. It translates to CASRDREDTEAFF.

The chain uses TRBV28 and TRBJ2-5, with D maybe TRBD1 (6 bases). CDR1 and CDR2 from the germline V gene are MDHEN and SYDVKM. CDR3 length: 12 amino acids. Trimming pared 6 bases from V and 5 bases from J, leaving 10 bases between. CDR3 residues: CASSERGETQYF. CDR3 nucleotides: TGTGCCAGCAGCGAGAGGGGGGAGACCCAGTACTTC. The whole variable domain, remainder taken from reference TRBV28 and TRBJ2-5, is DVKVTQSSRYLVKRTGEKVFLECVQDMDHENMFWYRQDPGLGLRLIYFSYDVKMKEKGDIPEGYSVSREKKERFSLILESASTNQTSMYLCASSERGETQYFGPGTRLLVL.

Worth noting for this clone: Other nucleotide sequences from this sample produce the same CDR3. The rearrangement links TRBV4-1 to TRBJ1-6; D gene ambiguous. CDR1 is MGHRA, CDR2 YSYEKL, per germline. Trimming shortened V by 1 base and J by 7 bases, and 14 bases separated the two germline ends. The CDR3 has 16 residues. The CDR3 DNA reads TGCGCCAGCAGCCAAGGTCAGGTCTCGGTAAATTCACCCCTCCACTTT. Translating gives CASSQGQVSVNSPLHF.

The rearrangement links TRBV5-4 to TRBJ1-6; D is perhaps TRBD1 (5 bases). The germline V gene has CDR1 SGHNT and CDR2 YYREEE (reference sequence). V shed 0 bases and J shed 7 bases, with 8 bases lying between them. CDR3 length: 14 residues. The CDR3 loop reads CASSLVDRNSPLHF. In nucleotides, the CDR3 is TGTGCCAGCAGCTTGGTCGACAGAAATTCACCCCTCCACTTT.

The chain joins TRBV4-1 to TRBJ2-2, with D maybe TRBD1 (5 bases). The CDR3 runs to 18 residues. CDR1 is MGHRA and CDR2 is YSYEKL in the germline V gene. Between the trimmed V and J ends, which lost 1 base and 2 bases, there was a span of 17 bases. In nucleotides, the CDR3 is TGCGCCAGCAGCCAAGTGGCGGTAAGGGGCCCCAACACCGGGGAGCTGTTTTTT. This gives the protein CASSQVAVRGPNTGELFF.

This rearrangement joins TRBV10-1 to TRBJ2-1; unclear D gene. CDR3 length equals 16 residues. V lost 0 bases to trimming and J lost 6 bases, with 15 bases between them. Germline V gene data show CDR1 as WNHNN and CDR2 as SYGVQD (reference sequence). CDR3 protein: CASSESLRLPGNEQFF. The CDR3, as DNA: TGCGCCAGCAGTGAGTCGCTCCGGTTGCCGGGCAATGAGCAGTTCTTC.

The rearrangement joins TRBV10-3 to TRBJ2-1; maybe TRBD1 (5 bases). Trimming left V 10 bases short and J 5 bases short, with 12 bases between. CDR1 ENHRY and CDR2 SYGVKD come from the germline V gene. The CDR3 has 12 residues. The DNA for the CDR3 is TGTGCCACCCGGACATCGGACAATGAGCAGTTCTTC. Amino acid sequence: CATRTSDNEQFF.

The J gene is TRBJ1-6, the V gene TRBV5-6; 10 nucleotides line up with TRBD1. The CDR3 contains 14 residues. V was pared by 7 bases and J by 9 bases, with 7 bases of the junction left unmatched. Per the germline V gene, CDR1 is SGHDT and CDR2 is YYEEEE. DNA for the CDR3: TGTGCCAGCCGCGGGACAGGGGAAATTTCACCCCTCCACTTT. Protein product: CASRGTGEISPLHF.